The next 7 T cell receptor beta chains were all read from a single sample in a study of memory CD4+ T cells and cytomegalovirus serostatus. Profiled with immunoSEQ multiplex PCR; TCRdb holds only in-frame clones, not every one. The sample has 55,000 to 65,000 clones, roughly 82% seen once. Single viable CD3+CD4+CD8-CD45RO+ cells were sorted as the memory CD4+ T cells. The sequenced sample consisted of memory CD4+ T cells from blood. The source of these receptors is an adult in good health and CMV-seronegative.

J is TRBJ1-4 and V is TRBV18; tentatively, D is TRBD1 (5 bases). The V end was cut by 3 bases, the J end by 11 bases, with 13 bases between. CDR1 and CDR2 from the germline V gene are KGHSH and LQKENI. The CDR3 has 13 residues. Written as DNA, the CDR3 is TGTGCCAGCTCACCCGGACGGCGGGACAAACTGTTTTTT. It is translated as CASSPGRRDKLFF.

The J gene is TRBJ1-3, the V gene TRBV10-1; TRBD1 might be the D (6 bases). This CDR3 comprises 15 residues. Germline V gene data show CDR1 as WNHNN and CDR2 as SYGVQD (reference sequence). V was shortened by 7 bases and J by 0 bases, with 13 bases between the two germline ends. The CDR3 loop reads CASNLSGVSGNTIYF. CDR3 nucleotides: TGCGCCAGCAACCTATCAGGGGTCTCTGGAAACACCATATATTTT.

Written as DNA, the CDR3 is TGTGCCAGCAAAAGGGCAGGGGTGAACACTGAAGCTTTCTTT. Translated, it gives CASKRAGVNTEAFF. The chain has TRBV2 and TRBJ1-1; perhaps TRBD1 as D (6 bases). In germline, CDR1 is SNHLY, CDR2 FYNNEI. Trimming took off 7 bases at V and 0 bases at J, with 12 bases between the two ends. This CDR3 contains 14 residues.

V gene TRBV18 combines with J gene TRBJ1-1, with TRBD1 matching over 7 bases. The V gene's germline CDR1 is KGHSH and CDR2 LQKENI. V lost 0 bases to trimming and J lost 10 bases; unmatched junction nucleotides: 8. The CDR3 sequence is 14 residues long. CDR3 nucleotides: TGTGCCAGCTCACCACCGGACAGGCCCTCGGGAGCTTTCTTT. Its translation is CASSPPDRPSGAFF.

This chain joins TRBV25-1 and TRBJ2-5; no reliable D call. With 8 bases removed from V and 8 bases from J, the gap between germline ends came to 12 bases. Per germline, CDR1 MGHDK and CDR2 SYGVNS. CDR3 length: 11 residues. Here the CDR3 DNA reads TGTGCCAGCTCAGAATGGGATACCCAGTACTTC. It is translated as CASSEWDTQYF.

The chain combines TRBV28 with TRBJ1-6; TRBD1 aligns across 7 bases. Germline values: CDR1 MDHEN, CDR2 SYDVKM. J lost 7 bases, V lost 7 bases, and 16 bases had no gene match. CDR3 length: 17 amino acids. The CDR3 is CASTARTGGPKNSPLHF. CDR3 coding DNA: TGTGCCAGCACTGCCAGGACAGGCGGGCCGAAGAATTCACCCCTCCACTTT. Complete variable domain (other parts from reference TRBV28 and TRBJ1-6): DVKVTQSSRYLVKRTGEKVFLECVQDMDHENMFWYRQDPGLGLRLIYFSYDVKMKEKGDIPEGYSVSREKKERFSLILESASTNQTSMYLCASTARTGGPKNSPLHFGNGTRLTVT.

The rearrangement links TRBV27 to TRBJ1-1, with a possible D match to TRBD1 (5 bases). V lost 1 base to trimming and J lost 1 base, with 13 bases between them. There are 16 residues in the CDR3. The germline gives CDR1 MNHEY, CDR2 SMNVEV (reference sequence). The chain's CDR3 is CASSLFGGFTNTEAFF. The CDR3 region has the DNA TGTGCCAGCAGTTTATTTGGGGGGTTTACGAACACTGAAGCTTTCTTT.